Many counts were recorded for the clone carrying this TCR beta chain. No antigen is known for it. These data originate in a study of T-cell reconstitution after alpha-beta-depleted transplantation in children. General observations from the study: Reports say that about two months after transplant, the alpha-beta T cells came out of several hundred graft clones that had expanded.

The authors prepared the TCRbeta library with unique molecular identifiers. Using its own MiXCR run on the PCR reads, TCRdb lists one record per CDR3 protein. Among 600,000 to 800,000 distinct CDR3 sequences, over 10% were seen once, and the ten largest hold 0.65% to 0.9%. The CDR3 extends over 15 amino acids. The V end was cut by 0 bases, the J end by 0 bases, with 9 bases between. Germline V gene sequence: CDR1 SGHTA, CDR2 FQGNSA. J is TRBJ2-7 and V is TRBV7-2; D is uncertain. The TCR originated in a girl aged 2 to 9 with congenital amegakaryocytic thrombocytopenia, due to receive a stem cell transplant. Specimen: PBMCs, collected before TCRalphabeta/CD19-depleted stem cell transplant. The CDR3 DNA reads TGTGCCAGCAGCTTAGCGGTGCGGAGCTCCTACGAGCAGTACTTC. Translating it yields CASSLAVRSSYEQYF.